This T cell receptor beta chain was identified in a study of blood T cell repertoires in COVID-19. Study in general: COVID-19 samples collected from the United States, Italy and Spain covered acute and convalescent phases. PBMCs, B-cell-depleted T cells, or T cells were the source of the cDNA or gDNA that made up the material.

The germline CDR1 and CDR2 sequences are KGHSH and LQKENI. Between the trimmed V and J ends, which lost 4 bases and 3 bases, there was a span of 19 bases. The CDR3 totals 17 residues. Original analysis: Amplified reference gene primers provided the basis for estimating nucleated cell counts. Clones were read by immunoSEQ multiplex PCR, and TCRdb kept only the in-frame ones, dropping some. From that table come the V and J calls and clone size; the DNA was used to work out D and trimming. The sample lists just over 250,000 clones, 80% to 90% occurring once. The Seattle patients joined while their infection was active and were tracked longitudinally afterward.

The receptor was isolated from a woman aged 70-85 years with COVID-19, enrolled during active disease. The sample was peripheral blood. The gene calls are TRBV18 and TRBJ1-3, with a tentative D call TRBD1 (5 bases). CDR3 protein: CASSLTDGGGSGNTIYF. The CDR3 DNA is TGTGCCAGCTCACTAACTGACGGGGGAGGCAGTGGAAACACCATATATTTT.